The 15 T cell receptor beta chains reported below all come from one sample, sequenced in a study of blood T cell repertoires in COVID-19. Here immunoSEQ multiplex PCR was the method, and the copy in TCRdb shows in-frame clones only, minus some. The sample carries 100,000 or so clones, roughly 86% recorded once. Source material: peripheral blood. The source is a man aged 40-49 years with active or convalescent COVID-19.

This clone was counted ten times or more. The chain carries TRBV7-9 and TRBJ2-7; 9 positions agree with TRBD1. Per the germline V gene, CDR1 is SEHNR and CDR2 is FQNEAQ (reference sequence). The CDR3 sequence is 14 residues long. Trimming took 3 bases from V and 5 from J; bases not matched to a gene: 5. CDR3 protein: CASSFLTGGNEQYF. The CDR3 nucleotides read TGTGCCAGCAGCTTCTTGACAGGGGGGAACGAGCAGTACTTC.

The chain links TRBV18 to TRBJ1-1; 7 nucleotides line up with TRBD1. CDR3 length: 16 residues. Per the germline V gene, CDR1 is KGHSH and CDR2 is LQKENI. V trimming: 5 bases; J trimming: 1 base; junction bases outside the gene matches: 10. For the CDR3, the DNA is TGTGCCAGCTCAATGGACAGGACGACTTCGAACACTGAAGCTTTCTTT. Translated, it gives CASSMDRTTSNTEAFF.

V usage is TRBV5-1 and J usage is TRBJ2-7; perhaps TRBD1 as D (6 bases). Per germline, CDR1 SGHRS and CDR2 YFSETQ. Trimming left V 4 bases short and J 5 bases short, with 19 bases between. This CDR3 contains 15 residues. The CDR3 region is CASSQNSQGFDEQYF. CDR3 in DNA: TGCGCCAGCAGCCAAAACTCACAGGGTTTCGACGAGCAGTACTTC.

The genes are TRBV19 and TRBJ2-5; D is possibly TRBD1 (6 bases). The CDR3 contains 13 residues. Trimming left V 6 bases short and J 5 bases short, with 13 bases between. Germline V gene lookup returns CDR1 LNHDA and CDR2 SQIVND (reference sequence). CDR3 sequence (DNA): TGTGCCAGTAGCGGCAGGGGCCCTGAGACCCAGTACTTC. The encoded protein is CASSGRGPETQYF.

A single count supports this clone. This chain links TRBV18 with TRBJ2-5; 9 bases agree with TRBD1. This CDR3 spans 14 amino acids. V was clipped by 4 bases and J by 3 bases; unmatched bases: 3. CDR1 is KGHSH and CDR2 is LQKENI in the germline V gene. The DNA for the CDR3 is TGTGCCAGCTCACAGACAGGGGGAGAAGAGACCCAGTACTTC. This encodes CASSQTGGEETQYF.

V and J are TRBV18 and TRBJ1-5, with a tentative D call TRBD1 (5 bases). Trimming pared 3 bases from V and 5 bases from J, leaving 20 bases between. Germline V gene lookup returns CDR1 KGHSH and CDR2 LQKENI. The CDR3 has 17 amino acids. The CDR3 coding sequence is TGTGCCAGCTCACCCCGCCAGACCGACGGAGGGGATCAGCCCCAGCATTTT. This gives the protein CASSPRQTDGGDQPQHF.

The chain is built from TRBV5-1 and TRBJ2-3; TRBD1 matches at 8 bases. The V and J ends lost 3 bases and 2 bases, in that order; junction bases with no gene match: 8. Looked up from germline, CDR1 is SGHRS and CDR2 is YFSETQ. CDR3 length: 16 residues. The CDR3 here is CASSYRGQGHTDTQYF. CDR3 coding DNA: TGCGCCAGCAGCTATAGAGGACAGGGACACACAGATACGCAGTATTTT.

V and J are TRBV7-9 and TRBJ1-5; D gene ambiguous. The CDR3 covers 12 residues. Between the trimmed V and J ends, which lost 6 bases and 7 bases, there was a span of 10 bases. Germline assignment: CDR1 SEHNR and CDR2 FQNEAQ (reference sequence). The CDR3 spells CASSRDLQPQHF. DNA of the CDR3: TGTGCCAGCAGTCGAGACTTGCAGCCCCAGCATTTT.

The chain recombines TRBV5-1 with TRBJ2-2; TRBD1 might be the D (6 bases). The V gene lost 5 bases and the J gene lost 7 bases, with 12 bases spanning the gap. Germline V gives CDR1 SGHRS, CDR2 YFSETQ. The CDR3 consists of 13 residues. The CDR3 nucleotides read TGCGCCAGCAGGGACAGAGGCATCGGGGAGCTGTTTTTT. Translated: CASRDRGIGELFF.

V gene TRBV28 combines with J gene TRBJ1-1, with 8 bases lining up with TRBD1. Unmatched junction bases numbered 7, after V lost 6 bases and J lost 10 bases. CDR3 size: 12 residues. Germline V gene data show CDR1 as MDHEN and CDR2 as SYDVKM. The CDR3 nucleotides are TGTGCCAGCAGGCCTGGACAGGGCAGAGCTTTCTTT. Translation: CASRPGQGRAFF.

The chain employs TRBV7-6 and TRBJ2-7; 10 positions agree with TRBD1. The length of the CDR3 is 14 residues. Germline V gene sequence: CDR1 SGHVS, CDR2 FNYEAQ. V dropped 6 bases and J dropped 2; count of bases not matched to a gene: 4. The CDR3 DNA is TGTGCCAGCAGTTCTGGGACAGGGGCCTACGAGCAGTACTTC. Translating it yields CASSSGTGAYEQYF.

This rearrangement joins TRBV2 to TRBJ2-3; tentative D call: TRBD1 (6 bases). Germline V CDR1 and CDR2: SNHLY, FYNNEI. The ends were cut back, 6 bases at V and 6 bases at J, with 22 bases in the middle. This CDR3 spans 16 amino acids. As DNA, the CDR3 is TGTGCCAGCAGCGTCGGACAGACCTTGTTGATGGATACGCAGTATTTT. Translating gives CASSVGQTLLMDTQYF.

This sequence joins TRBV6-5 and TRBJ1-1; D might be TRBD1 (5 bases). V lost 0 bases to trimming and J lost 7 bases, with 9 bases between them. This CDR3 has 13 amino acids. Germline assignment: CDR1 MNHEY and CDR2 SVGAGI. CDR3: CASSYSGGGEAFF. In DNA form, the CDR3 reads TGTGCCAGCAGTTACTCGGGGGGTGGTGAAGCTTTCTTT.

The gene calls are TRBV19 and TRBJ1-6; D unresolved. V was shortened by 3 bases and J by 7 bases, with 10 bases between the two germline ends. Germline V gene sequence: CDR1 LNHDA, CDR2 SQIVND (reference sequence). CDR3 length: 14 residues. The CDR3 nucleotides read TGTGCCAGTAGTATCGGGGTGGGGAATTCACCCCTCCACTTT. Translated, it gives CASSIGVGNSPLHF.

The gene calls are TRBV5-6 and TRBJ1-1; 9 bases line up with TRBD1. The junction had 6 bases not matched to a gene; V was cut back by 2 bases and J by 4 bases. The CDR3 spans 15 residues. CDR1 is SGHDT, CDR2 YYEEEE, per germline. CDR3 bases: TGTGCCAGCAGCTTTATAGGGACAGGGCCCACTGAAGCTTTCTTT. This codes for CASSFIGTGPTEAFF.